Listed below are T cell receptor beta chains from one sample, sequenced in a study of cytomegalovirus exposure and HLA in healthy donors. Profiled with immunoSEQ multiplex PCR; TCRdb holds only in-frame clones, not every one. The sample holds roughly 86,000 clones, nearly 80% seen once. Sequencing was performed on PBMCs. The source of these receptors is a female donor in good health and CMV-seronegative. Each CDR3 is given with its conserved first and last residue. D genes are given only for firm matches.

>TRBV6-1|-|TRBJ1-3
CASSGEVGSTIYF
>TRBV7-2|-|TRBJ1-4
CASSFDIATNEKLFF
>TRBV19|-|TRBJ2-3
CASSIGGPDTQYF
>TRBV5-1|TRBD1|TRBJ1-2
CASKEGQNANYGYTF
>TRBV5-1|TRBD2|TRBJ2-5
CASSLAGGRASRETQYF
>TRBV9|-|TRBJ1-4
CASSGRAWEKLFF
>TRBV6-1|TRBD1|TRBJ2-7
CASSLTGGPPYEQYF
>TRBV7-7|-|TRBJ1-1
CASSPNLVGTEAFF
>TRBV4-2|-|TRBJ1-2
CASSQAPGSVGYTF
>TRBV6-4|TRBD2|TRBJ2-1
CASSESELAGGNEQFF
>TRBV5-1|TRBD1|TRBJ1-1
CASSLHRGQTEAFF
>TRBV2|TRBD1|TRBJ1-1
CASSSRQGYTEAFF
>TRBV6-5|-|TRBJ1-3
CASRNRVSGNTIYF
>TRBV5-4|-|TRBJ1-2
CASSSQGSGYTF
>TRBV27|TRBD2|TRBJ2-7
CASSSYATSGRGDEQYF
>TRBV15|TRBD1|TRBJ2-6
CATSRVGRGSGANVLTF
>TRBV15|TRBD1|TRBJ2-6
CATSGWTGGAYSGANVLTF
>TRBV19|TRBD1|TRBJ1-5
CASSVQGSNQPQHF
>TRBV5-3|-|TRBJ2-7
CASLNPRTVLYEQYF
>TRBV6-5|TRBD1|TRBJ2-7
CASSVGQGTYEQYF
>TRBV6-1|-|TRBJ2-1
CASSGWRGLYNEQFF